The 16 T cell receptor beta chains given below trace back to one sample, sequenced in a study of circulating and synovial CD4+ cells in juvenile arthritis. Clones were sequenced by immunoSEQ multiplex PCR, and TCRdb holds only the in-frame ones, with some missing. Of around 31,000 clones in the sample, nearly 97% were seen once. The sample was CD4+ T cells from blood. Receptors were obtained from a human donor with juvenile idiopathic arthritis.

V and J are TRBV7-3 and TRBJ2-1, with 12 bases identical to TRBD2. V gave up 4 bases and J gave up 7 bases; unmatched junction bases: 5. The CDR3 consists of 15 residues. Germline V gene sequence: CDR1 SGHTA, CDR2 FQGTGA. CDR3 bases: TGTGCCAGCAGCTCCGCTAGCGGGAGGGGAAATGAGCAGTTCTTC. Residues: CASSSASGRGNEQFF.

This chain connects TRBV6-6 to TRBJ2-7; maybe TRBD2 (5 bases). The V and J ends lost 5 bases and 7 bases respectively, with 18 bases between them. Germline CDR1 MNHNY, CDR2 SVGAGI (reference sequence). The CDR3 is made up of 14 amino acids. CDR3 DNA sequence: TGTGCCAGCAGTGATCCTGGGGTCGGCGGGGAGCAGTACTTC. This translates into CASSDPGVGGEQYF.

The chain recombines TRBV5-1 with TRBJ2-3; 9 bases fit TRBD1. The trim removed 4 bases at V and 4 bases at J, leaving 7 bases unmatched. CDR1 is SGHRS and CDR2 is YFSETQ in the germline V gene. The CDR3 contains 15 residues. The CDR3 region is CASSQTGGPSDTQYF. CDR3 DNA sequence: TGCGCCAGCAGCCAGACAGGGGGGCCTTCAGATACGCAGTATTTT.

The chain joins TRBV9 to TRBJ2-3; a possible D gene is TRBD1 (6 bases). Germline V gene lookup returns CDR1 SGDLS and CDR2 YYNGEE. V was cut by 2 bases and J by 3 bases, with 13 bases left in between. This CDR3 comprises 15 residues. The CDR3 DNA follows: TGTGCCAGCAGCGTCAGGGGATTTGGAACAGATACGCAGTATTTT. Translated, it gives CASSVRGFGTDTQYF.

This clone was picked up one time. This chain links TRBV5-1 with TRBJ2-2, with 10 nucleotides matching TRBD2. V was clipped by 2 bases and J by 2 bases; unmatched bases: 15. Germline-derived CDR1 and CDR2 are SGHRS and YFSETQ. The length of the CDR3 is 20 residues. For the CDR3, the DNA is TGCGCCAGCAGCTTAGGAGGAGGGTATGGGACTAGCGTAAACACCGGGGAGCTGTTTTTT. As protein: CASSLGGGYGTSVNTGELFF.

The rearrangement links TRBV21-1 to TRBJ1-2; TRBD1, the table's D call, was not compared with the DNA. TRBV21-1 is noted as a pseudogene. The CDR3 is 17 amino acids. The CDR3 is CASSARQGARKDYGYTF. CDR3 nucleotides: TGTGCCAGCAGCGCTAGACAGGGGGCGCGAAAGGATTATGGCTACACCTTC.

This rearrangement joins TRBV5-1 to TRBJ2-2; TRBD1 might be the D (6 bases). The CDR3 has 17 amino acids. Looked up from germline, CDR1 is SGHRS and CDR2 is YFSETQ. Trimming shortened V by 1 base and J by 5 bases, and 18 bases separated the two germline ends. The CDR3 DNA reads TGCGCCAGCAGCTTGTTAGCAGTAGGCAGGGGTACCGGGGAGCTGTTTTTT. Residues: CASSLLAVGRGTGELFF.

This chain connects TRBV2 to TRBJ2-1, with 10 bases aligning to TRBD2. The germline V gene encodes CDR1 SNHLY and CDR2 FYNNEI. The V segment lost 11 bases and the J segment 3 bases; nucleotides outside the gene matches: 10. The length of the CDR3 is 15 residues. CDR3 sequence reads: CAGLTGLANYNEQFF. The CDR3 DNA reads as TGTGCCGGCCTGACGGGACTAGCGAACTACAATGAGCAGTTCTTC.

The V gene is TRBV29-1, the J gene TRBJ2-1; D unresolved. The CDR3 covers 14 residues. Germline lookup yields CDR1 SQVTM and CDR2 ANQGSEA. V lost 7 bases, J lost 1 base, and 14 bases lay in between. The CDR3 coding sequence is TGCAGCGGTCTGACTCGACTGTCCTACAATGAGCAGTTCTTC. This gives the protein CSGLTRLSYNEQFF.

This chain links TRBV5-1 with TRBJ1-4, with D perhaps matching TRBD1 (5 bases). The V end lost 2 bases, the J end lost 5 bases, and 10 bases lay between the germline ends. The CDR3 is made up of 14 amino acids. Per the germline V gene, CDR1 is SGHRS and CDR2 is YFSETQ. CDR3 residues: CASSLGAGNEKLFF. The CDR3 DNA sequence: TGCGCCAGCAGCTTAGGGGCGGGGAATGAAAAACTGTTTTTT.

The chain recombines TRBV4-1 with TRBJ2-5; a weak D match, TRBD1 (6 bases). Trimming pared 2 bases from V and 6 bases from J, leaving 16 bases between. This CDR3 is 15 amino acids long. Germline values: CDR1 MGHRA, CDR2 YSYEKL. The CDR3 nucleotides are TGCGCCAGCAGCCAAACGAGGGGGTTGCTTAAGACCCAGTACTTC. Protein sequence: CASSQTRGLLKTQYF.

In this sample, this clone turned up once. J is TRBJ1-1 and V is TRBV6-5; D ambiguous. Germline V gene lookup returns CDR1 MNHEY and CDR2 SVGAGI. The CDR3 runs to 15 residues. Trimming pared 2 bases from V and 1 base from J, leaving 11 bases between. DNA for the CDR3: TGTGCCAGCAGTTACGACGTCGGGTCGAACACTGAAGCTTTCTTT. It translates to CASSYDVGSNTEAFF.

The V gene is TRBV7-8, the J gene TRBJ1-2; D is undetermined. This CDR3 is built from 15 residues. From germline, CDR1 is SGHVS and CDR2 FQNEAQ. V dropped 4 bases and J dropped 8 bases, with 20 bases sitting between them. For the CDR3, the DNA is TGTGCCAGCAGCTCGTCCGGGGTGGCGGCGGGGGGCTACACCTTC. Protein: CASSSSGVAAGGYTF. Looking up the rest from reference TRBV7-8 and TRBJ1-2 gives the full variable domain: GAGVSQSPRYKVAKRGQDVALRCDPISGHVSLFWYQQALGQGPEFLTYFQNEAQLDKSGLPSDRFFAERPEGSVSTLKIQRTQQEDSAVYLCASSSSGVAAGGYTFGSGTRLTVV.

In its sample, this clone was seen once. The chain recombines TRBV5-3 with TRBJ1-6; 9 bases align to TRBD1. TRBV5-3 is an ORF, with its function uncertain. This CDR3 has 16 amino acids. The V and J ends lost 2 bases and 11 bases, in that order; junction bases with no gene match: 11. The CDR3 loop is CARSFRTGVAQTPLHF. CDR3 bases: TGTGCCAGAAGCTTCCGGACAGGGGTCGCACAGACACCCCTCCACTTT.

The chain joins TRBV5-1 to TRBJ2-7; 7 bases agree with TRBD1. This CDR3 comprises 14 residues. With 2 bases clipped from V and 3 bases from J, the junction kept 5 bases outside the gene matches. In germline, CDR1 is SGHRS, CDR2 YFSETQ. The CDR3 DNA is TGCGCCAGCAGCTTAGAAACAGGGGACTACGAGCAGTACTTC. Protein sequence: CASSLETGDYEQYF.

The chain couples TRBV7-9 to TRBJ2-1, with 8 bases that match TRBD1. The trim removed 4 bases at V and 7 bases at J, leaving 9 bases unmatched. CDR1 is SEHNR and CDR2 is FQNEAQ in the germline V gene (reference sequence). There are 15 residues in the CDR3. CDR3: CASSSRQGLWNEQFF. CDR3 nucleotide sequence: TGTGCCAGCAGCTCCCGACAGGGGTTGTGGAATGAGCAGTTCTTC.